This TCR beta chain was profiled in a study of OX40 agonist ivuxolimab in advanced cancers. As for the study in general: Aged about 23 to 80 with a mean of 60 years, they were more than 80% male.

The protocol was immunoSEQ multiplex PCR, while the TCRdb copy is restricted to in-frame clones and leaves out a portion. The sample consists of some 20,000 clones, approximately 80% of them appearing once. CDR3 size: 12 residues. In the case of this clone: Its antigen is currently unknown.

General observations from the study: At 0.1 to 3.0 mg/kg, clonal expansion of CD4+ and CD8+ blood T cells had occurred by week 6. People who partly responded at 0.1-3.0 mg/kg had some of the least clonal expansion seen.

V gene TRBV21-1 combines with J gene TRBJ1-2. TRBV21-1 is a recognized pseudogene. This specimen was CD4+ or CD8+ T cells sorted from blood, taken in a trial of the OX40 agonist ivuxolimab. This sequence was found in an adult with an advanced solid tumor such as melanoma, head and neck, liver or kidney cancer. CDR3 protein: CASSKGGPGYTF. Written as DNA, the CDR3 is TGTGCCAGCAGCAAGGGGGGGCCCGGCTACACCTTC.